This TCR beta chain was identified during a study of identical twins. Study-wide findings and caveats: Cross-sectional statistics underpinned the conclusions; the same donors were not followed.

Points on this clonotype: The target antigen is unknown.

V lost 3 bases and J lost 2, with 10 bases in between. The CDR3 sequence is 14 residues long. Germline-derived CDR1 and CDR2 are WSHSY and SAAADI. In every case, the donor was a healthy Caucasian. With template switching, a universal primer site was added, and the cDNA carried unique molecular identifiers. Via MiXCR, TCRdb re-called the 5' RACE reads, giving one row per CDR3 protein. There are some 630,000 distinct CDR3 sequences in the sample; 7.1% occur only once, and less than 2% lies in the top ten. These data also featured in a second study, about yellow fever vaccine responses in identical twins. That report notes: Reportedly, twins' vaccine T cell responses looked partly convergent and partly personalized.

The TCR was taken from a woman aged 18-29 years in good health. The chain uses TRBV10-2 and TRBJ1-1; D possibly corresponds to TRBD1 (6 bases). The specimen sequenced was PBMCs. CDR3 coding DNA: TGCGCCAGCAGTGATTCGACAGGAAACACTGAAGCTTTCTTT. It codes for CASSDSTGNTEAFF.